This T cell receptor beta chain derives from a study of response to subunit inactivated influenza vaccine. Notes on the study in general: Authors suggested few new T cells are recruited by each seasonal influenza vaccination.

At least ten counts were recorded for this clonotype. Its cognate antigen is unknown. TCRdb processed the RT-PCR reads anew with MiXCR; each CDR3 protein has one entry. The sample carries about 620,000 distinct CDR3 sequences, around 11% recorded once. Per germline, CDR1 MDHEN and CDR2 SYDVKM. V dropped 2 bases and J dropped 3; count of bases not matched to a gene: 4. The CDR3 extends over 16 amino acids. The same data also contributed to another study, on T cells expressing NK-cell markers. This second study says: The TCR beta cDNA came from 5'RACE template switching with UMIs. According to the study, TCR beta repertoires originated from sorted CD3+CD56+NKG2C+, CD3+CD56+NKG2C- and CD3+CD56-NKG2C+ T cells. CD8+ T cells in over five donors included dominant NKG2C+ clonotypes at about 1.0-7.5%. The study left the HCMV specificity of expanded NKG2C+ T cell clones unresolved.

The gene calls are TRBV28 and TRBJ2-5; 12 nucleotides line up with TRBD1. This material consisted of PBMCs from blood, taken on the day of vaccination. This clonotype was obtained from a man in his forties or fifties who received an inactivated influenza vaccine. As DNA, the CDR3 is TGTGCCAGCAGTTTAGGGGGACAGGGGGCGAAAGAGACCCAGTACTTC. Translated, it gives CASSLGGQGAKETQYF.